Below are 15 T cell receptor beta chains sequenced from a single sample in a study of T cell changes during pregnancy in multiple sclerosis. The data were produced by immunoSEQ multiplex PCR, yet TCRdb's version contains in-frame clones alone and is incomplete. In the table there are about 24,000 clones, around 87% of which are singletons. Source: CD4+ T cells from peripheral blood mononuclear cells, taken in the second trimester of pregnancy. Every receptor here comes from a female donor in good health, enrolled as a control in a pregnancy study.

The chain is built from TRBV5-1 and TRBJ1-1, with D tentatively TRBD1 (5 bases). Germline CDR1 reads SGHRS; CDR2 reads YFSETQ. The CDR3 totals 17 residues. With 0 bases removed from V and 3 bases from J, the gap between germline ends came to 18 bases. CDR3 sequence: CASSLASRGGWDTEAFF. In nucleotides, the CDR3 is TGCGCCAGCAGCTTGGCCTCTAGGGGCGGCTGGGACACTGAAGCTTTCTTT.

CDR3 in DNA: TGTGCCAGCAGCCAAGGGACAGTCACCACTGAAGCTTTCTTT. It is translated as CASSQGTVTTEAFF. The chain joins TRBV7-2 to TRBJ1-1; 7 bases fit TRBD1. The germline gives CDR1 SGHTA, CDR2 FQGNSA. Trimming took 5 bases from V and 4 from J; bases not matched to a gene: 7. The CDR3 contains 14 residues.

The chain recombines TRBV7-2 with TRBJ2-7, with 7 bases matching TRBD1. Germline V lookup: CDR1 SGHTA, CDR2 FQGNSA. V gave up 2 bases and J gave up 2 bases; unmatched junction bases: 3. The CDR3 extends over 14 amino acids. CDR3 DNA: TGTGCCAGCAGCTTATACAGGGGCCCCTACGAGCAGTACTTC. As protein: CASSLYRGPYEQYF.

The CDR3 DNA follows: TGTGCCAGCAGTGAAGCGGGGCGCAGCCTCTATGGCTACACCTTC. This gives the protein CASSEAGRSLYGYTF. The chain carries TRBV6-1 and TRBJ1-2; perhaps TRBD1 as D (5 bases). This CDR3 spans 15 amino acids. Germline V gene lookup returns CDR1 MNHNS and CDR2 SASEGT. V lost 0 bases and J lost 4, with 12 bases in between.

This chain links TRBV28 with TRBJ2-7; 9 bases are shared with TRBD1. The CDR3 length is 14 residues. Germline V gene sequence: CDR1 MDHEN, CDR2 SYDVKM. Unmatched junction bases numbered 10, after V lost 6 bases and J lost 7 bases. For the CDR3, the DNA is TGTGCCAGCAGGGCATTACAGGGGGCGCGGGAGCAGTACTTC. Translating gives CASRALQGAREQYF.

The rearrangement uses TRBV4-2 and TRBJ1-5; D perhaps matches TRBD1 (5 bases). Trimming removed 0 bases at V and 0 bases at J, with 15 bases between. Germline assignment: CDR1 LGHNA and CDR2 YNFKEQ. CDR3 length equals 18 residues. CDR3 in amino acids: CASSQDLPGFNSNQPQHF. CDR3 nucleotides: TGTGCCAGCAGCCAAGATCTCCCAGGGTTCAATAGCAATCAGCCCCAGCATTTT.

The chain links TRBV6-1 to TRBJ1-5; possibly TRBD1 for D (6 bases). CDR1 MNHNS and CDR2 SASEGT come from the germline V gene. This CDR3 has 13 amino acids. The V end was cut by 6 bases, the J end by 1 base, with 7 bases between. CDR3 DNA: TGTGCCAGCAGAACAGGGAGCAATCAGCCCCAGCATTTT. This gives the protein CASRTGSNQPQHF.

The chain links TRBV5-1 to TRBJ2-3; 8 bases line up with TRBD2. Per the germline V gene, CDR1 is SGHRS and CDR2 is YFSETQ. The CDR3 covers 15 residues. Trimming took 0 bases from V and 3 from J; bases not matched to a gene: 3. Here the CDR3 reads CASSLAGGGTDTQYF. CDR3 sequence (DNA): TGCGCCAGCAGCTTGGCGGGAGGGGGTACAGATACGCAGTATTTT. The whole variable domain, remainder taken from reference TRBV5-1 and TRBJ2-3, is KAGVTQTPRYLIKTRGQQVTLSCSPISGHRSVSWYQQTPGQGLQFLFEYFSETQRNKGNFPGRFSGRQFSNSRSEMNVSTLELGDSALYLCASSLAGGGTDTQYFGPGTRLTVL.

The chain has TRBV11-2 and TRBJ2-1, with D maybe TRBD2 (7 bases). V lost 1 base and J 0 bases, leaving 16 bases between the germline ends. The CDR3 covers 18 residues. Germline CDR1 SGHAT, CDR2 FQNNGV. DNA for the CDR3: TGTGCCAGCAGCTTAGGAAAGCGGGGACATAGCTCCTACAATGAGCAGTTCTTC. As protein: CASSLGKRGHSSYNEQFF.

V gene TRBV4-2 combines with J gene TRBJ2-7; perhaps TRBD2 as D (6 bases). The CDR3 totals 15 residues. Germline loops: CDR1 LGHNA, CDR2 YNFKEQ. V lost 0 bases and J 2 bases, leaving 11 bases between the germline ends. CDR3 coding DNA: TGTGCCAGCAGCCAAGATCAAAGCGGGCCCTACGAGCAGTACTTC. Translation gives CASSQDQSGPYEQYF.

This clone was recorded once. Because the CDR3's place on the DNA is in doubt, the DNA is left out and the CDR3 is given as listed by TCRdb. The J gene is TRBJ2-3, the V gene TRBV5-4; the DNA was not compared with TRBD2, the D call given in the table. The CDR3 has 17 residues if both end residues are counted. Germline V gene lookup returns CDR1 SGHNT and CDR2 YYREEE (reference sequence). CDR3 region: CASSLPSWGDGTDTRYF.

V gene TRBV10-1 combines with J gene TRBJ2-1; 12 nucleotides line up with TRBD2. The germline V gene encodes CDR1 WNHNN and CDR2 SYGVQD (reference sequence). The V and J ends lost 6 bases and 10 bases, in that order; junction bases with no gene match: 10. The CDR3 is 15 amino acids. The CDR3 nucleotides are TGCGCCAGCAGCCTAGCGGGAGGGCCGCAAGCGGAGCAGTTCTTC. It translates to CASSLAGGPQAEQFF.

J is TRBJ2-7 and V is TRBV5-1; D might be TRBD1 (6 bases). The germline V and J ends were trimmed by 1 base and 4 bases, with 12 bases remaining between them. CDR1 SGHRS and CDR2 YFSETQ come from the germline V gene. This CDR3 contains 14 residues. The chain's CDR3 is CASSLTGQRYEQYF. Written as DNA, the CDR3 is TGCGCCAGCAGCTTGACAGGGCAGCGATACGAGCAGTACTTC.

V usage is TRBV7-2 and J usage is TRBJ2-7; TRBD1 aligns across 7 bases. Germline CDR1 and CDR2: SGHTA and FQGNSA. The CDR3 spans 14 residues. V trimming: 3 bases; J trimming: 1 base; junction bases outside the gene matches: 3. CDR3 nucleotides: TGTGCCAGCAGCTTCAGACAGGGATCCTACGAGCAGTACTTC. This sequence encodes CASSFRQGSYEQYF.

The gene calls are TRBV7-2 and TRBJ1-2; 7 bases line up with TRBD1. J gave up 6 bases and V 6 bases, and 4 bases lay outside the gene matches. Germline-derived CDR1 and CDR2 are SGHTA and FQGNSA. The CDR3 runs 12 residues. The CDR3 nucleotides are TGTGCCAGCAGTTCGACAGGGAATGGCTACACCTTC. It yields the protein CASSSTGNGYTF.